This T cell receptor beta chain was captured by sequencing in a study of neoadjuvant anti-PD-1 for oral cavity cancer. Assay used: immunoSEQ multiplex PCR; TCRdb lists only in-frame clones, some missing. This sample carries about 14,000 clones, over 55% of them seen once, and the ten largest clones take roughly 2.3%. The CDR3 runs 15 residues. V dropped 1 base and J dropped 2; count of bases not matched to a gene: 1. Germline assignment: CDR1 SGHDN and CDR2 FVKESK. V is TRBV14 and J is TRBJ1-3, with 8 nucleotides matching TRBD1. This sequence originates from a person aged 40 to 85 with oral cavity squamous cell carcinoma. The sample was PBMCs, taken before nivolumab (anti-PD-1) treatment. The CDR3, as DNA: TGTGCCAGCAGCCAAGTACAGGGGGCTGGAAACACCATATATTTT. It translates to CASSQVQGAGNTIYF.